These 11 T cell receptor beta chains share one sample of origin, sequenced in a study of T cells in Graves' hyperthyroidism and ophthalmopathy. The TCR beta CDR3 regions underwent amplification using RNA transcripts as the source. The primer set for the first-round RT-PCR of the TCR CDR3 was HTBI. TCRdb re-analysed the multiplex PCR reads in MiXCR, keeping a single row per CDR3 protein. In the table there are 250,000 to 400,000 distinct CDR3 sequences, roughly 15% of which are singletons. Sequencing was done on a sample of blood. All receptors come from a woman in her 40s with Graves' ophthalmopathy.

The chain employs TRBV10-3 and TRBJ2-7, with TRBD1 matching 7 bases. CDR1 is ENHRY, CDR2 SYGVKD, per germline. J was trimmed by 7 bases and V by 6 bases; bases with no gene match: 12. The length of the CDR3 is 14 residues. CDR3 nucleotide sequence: TGTGCCATCAGGGGAAACAGGGGCGAAATGGAGCAGTACTTC. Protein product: CAIRGNRGEMEQYF.

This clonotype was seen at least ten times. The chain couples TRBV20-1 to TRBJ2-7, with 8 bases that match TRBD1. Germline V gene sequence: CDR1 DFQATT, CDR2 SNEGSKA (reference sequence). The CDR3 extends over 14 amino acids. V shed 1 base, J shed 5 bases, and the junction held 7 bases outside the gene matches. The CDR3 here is CSARATRGPNEQYF. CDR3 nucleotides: TGCAGTGCTAGAGCGACCAGGGGGCCCAACGAGCAGTACTTC.

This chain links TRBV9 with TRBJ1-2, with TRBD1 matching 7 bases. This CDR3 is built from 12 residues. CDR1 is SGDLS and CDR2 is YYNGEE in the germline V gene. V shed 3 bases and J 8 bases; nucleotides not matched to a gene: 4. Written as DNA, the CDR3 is TGTGCCAGCAGCGGTACAGGGGTAGGCTACACCTTC. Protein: CASSGTGVGYTF.

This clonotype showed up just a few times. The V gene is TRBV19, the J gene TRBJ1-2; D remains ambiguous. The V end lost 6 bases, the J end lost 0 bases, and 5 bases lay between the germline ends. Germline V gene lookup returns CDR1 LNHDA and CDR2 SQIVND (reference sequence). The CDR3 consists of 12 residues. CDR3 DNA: TGTGCCAGTAGCGATCCTAACTATGGCTACACCTTC. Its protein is CASSDPNYGYTF.

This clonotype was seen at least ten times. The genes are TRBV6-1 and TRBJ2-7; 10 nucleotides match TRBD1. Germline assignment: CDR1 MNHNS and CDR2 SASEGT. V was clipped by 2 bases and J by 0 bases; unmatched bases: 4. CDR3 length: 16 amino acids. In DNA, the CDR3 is TGTGCCAGCAGTGAAAGGGGACAGGGGCCCTCCTACGAGCAGTACTTC. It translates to CASSERGQGPSYEQYF.

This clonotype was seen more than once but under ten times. CDR3 protein: CASSQNYDAREAFF. The CDR3 nucleotides read TGTGCCAGCAGCCAAAATTACGATGCGCGCGAGGCTTTCTTT. V gene TRBV14 combines with J gene TRBJ1-1; D call uncertain. V was trimmed by 2 bases and J by 11 bases, leaving 18 bases between them. This CDR3 has 14 residues. The germline gives CDR1 SGHDN, CDR2 FVKESK.

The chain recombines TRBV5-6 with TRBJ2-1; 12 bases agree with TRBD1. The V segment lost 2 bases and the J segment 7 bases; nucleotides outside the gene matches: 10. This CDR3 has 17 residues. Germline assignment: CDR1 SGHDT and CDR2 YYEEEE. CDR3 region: CASSFLSGTGGRNEQFF. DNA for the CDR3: TGTGCCAGCAGCTTCCTCTCCGGGACAGGGGGCCGGAATGAGCAGTTCTTC.

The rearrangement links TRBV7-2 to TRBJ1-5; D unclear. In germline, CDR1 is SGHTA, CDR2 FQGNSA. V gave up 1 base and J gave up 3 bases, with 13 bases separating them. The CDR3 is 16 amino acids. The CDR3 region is CASSLEAENPNQPQHF. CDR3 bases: TGTGCCAGCAGCTTAGAGGCAGAGAACCCCAATCAGCCCCAGCATTTT.

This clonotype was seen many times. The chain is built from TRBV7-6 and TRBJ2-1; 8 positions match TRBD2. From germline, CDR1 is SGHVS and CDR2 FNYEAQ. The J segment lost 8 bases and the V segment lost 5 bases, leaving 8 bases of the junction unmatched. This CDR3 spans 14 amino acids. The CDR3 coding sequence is TGTGCCAGCAGCGCAGTAGCGGGATGGGATGAGCAGTTCTTC. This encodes CASSAVAGWDEQFF.

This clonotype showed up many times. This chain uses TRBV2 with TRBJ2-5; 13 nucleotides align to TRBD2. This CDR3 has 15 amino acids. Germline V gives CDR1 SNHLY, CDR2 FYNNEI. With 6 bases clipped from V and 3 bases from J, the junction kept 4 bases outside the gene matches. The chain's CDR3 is CASRLTSGGEETQYF. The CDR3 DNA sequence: TGTGCCAGCAGGCTTACTAGCGGGGGGGAAGAGACCCAGTACTTC.

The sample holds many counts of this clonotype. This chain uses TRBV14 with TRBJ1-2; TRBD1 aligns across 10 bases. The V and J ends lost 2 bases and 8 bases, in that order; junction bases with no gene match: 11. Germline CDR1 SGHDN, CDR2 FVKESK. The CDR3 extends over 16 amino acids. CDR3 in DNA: TGTGCCAGCAGCCAATTTTGGACCGGGACAGGGGACGGCTACACCTTC. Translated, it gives CASSQFWTGTGDGYTF.